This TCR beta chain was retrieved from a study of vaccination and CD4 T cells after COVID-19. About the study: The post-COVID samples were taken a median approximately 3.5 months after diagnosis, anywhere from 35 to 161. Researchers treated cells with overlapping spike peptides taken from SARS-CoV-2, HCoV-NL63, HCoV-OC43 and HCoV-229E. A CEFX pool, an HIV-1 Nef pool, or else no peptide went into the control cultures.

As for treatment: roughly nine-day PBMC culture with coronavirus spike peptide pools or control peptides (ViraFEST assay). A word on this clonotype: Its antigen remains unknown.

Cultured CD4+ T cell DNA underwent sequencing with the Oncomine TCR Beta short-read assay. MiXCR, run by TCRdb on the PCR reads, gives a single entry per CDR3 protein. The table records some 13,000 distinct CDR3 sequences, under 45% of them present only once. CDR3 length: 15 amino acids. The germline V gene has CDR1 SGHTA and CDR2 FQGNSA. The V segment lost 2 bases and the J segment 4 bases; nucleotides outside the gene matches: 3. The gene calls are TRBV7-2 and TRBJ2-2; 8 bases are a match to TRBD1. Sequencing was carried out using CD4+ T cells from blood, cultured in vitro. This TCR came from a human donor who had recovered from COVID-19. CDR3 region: CASSLQTGGTGELFF. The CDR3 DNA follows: TGTGCCAGCAGCTTACAAACAGGGGGCACCGGGGAGCTGTTTTTT.